A single sample gave rise to the 20 T cell receptor beta chains below, sequenced in a study of blood T cells in healthy people across ages. With a J-beta primer mix and a sample-barcoded 5' primer, a second PCR ran about 7 to 12 cycles. TCRdb used MiXCR to reprocess the 5' RACE reads, holding one entry per CDR3 protein. This sample has over a million distinct CDR3 sequences, with 40% to 55% found just once. Sequenced material: blood. These receptors originate from a woman aged 60-75 years in good health.

This clonotype was recorded at least ten times. This chain joins TRBV7-2 and TRBJ2-7, with D perhaps matching TRBD2 (5 bases). The CDR3 extends over 14 amino acids. Trimming shortened V by 2 bases and J by 6 bases, and 14 bases separated the two germline ends. Germline loops: CDR1 SGHTA, CDR2 FQGNSA. The CDR3 DNA reads as TGTGCCAGCAGCTTATCTCCTAGCTCCCTCGAGCAGTACTTC. As protein: CASSLSPSSLEQYF.

This chain links TRBV10-3 with TRBJ2-3; TRBD1 agrees at 9 bases. The length of the CDR3 is 14 residues. The V and J ends lost 3 bases and 4 bases, in that order; junction bases with no gene match: 2. CDR1 ENHRY and CDR2 SYGVKD come from the germline V gene. This CDR3 is CAISDRTGADTQYF. For the CDR3, the DNA is TGTGCCATCAGTGATAGGACAGGGGCAGATACGCAGTATTTT.

The chain uses TRBV20-1 and TRBJ2-5; D gene ambiguous. The V end lost 6 bases, the J end lost 7 bases, and 15 bases lay between the germline ends. The CDR3 has 12 amino acids. CDR1 is DFQATT, CDR2 SNEGSKA, per germline (reference sequence). The CDR3 DNA reads as TGCAGTGCCCGAGAGACGGTCGCGACCCAGTACTTC. It translates to CSARETVATQYF.

The J gene is TRBJ2-7, the V gene TRBV3-1, with D maybe TRBD2 (6 bases). Germline V gene lookup returns CDR1 LGHDT and CDR2 YNNKEL (reference sequence). V lost 3 bases and J 6 bases, leaving 12 bases between the germline ends. The CDR3 covers 13 residues. The CDR3 nucleotides read TGTGCCAGCAGCCAGACTAGGACGGTCGAGCAGTACTTC. This codes for CASSQTRTVEQYF.

The rearrangement joins TRBV28 to TRBJ2-4; D uncertain. Gene TRBJ2-7 matches the end of the DNA better, so the J call may be wrong. The germline gives CDR1 MDHEN, CDR2 SYDVKM. The CDR3 runs to 11 residues. In DNA form, the CDR3 reads TGTGCCGGTCATCCTAGCTACGAGCAGTACTTC. Encoded protein: CAGHPSYEQYF.

This sequence joins TRBV9 and TRBJ2-7; TRBD1 matches 9 bases. Unmatched junction bases numbered 6, after V lost 3 bases and J lost 5 bases. Germline V CDR1 and CDR2: SGDLS, YYNGEE. The CDR3 contains 14 residues. The CDR3 sequence is CASSAWDRAHEQYF. Written as DNA, the CDR3 is TGTGCCAGCAGCGCTTGGGACAGGGCCCACGAGCAGTACTTC.

The chain links TRBV6-5 to TRBJ1-1; 7 bases fit TRBD1. The V segment lost 4 bases and the J segment 1 base; nucleotides outside the gene matches: 6. Germline V lookup: CDR1 MNHEY, CDR2 SVGAGI. The CDR3 is made up of 15 amino acids. CDR3 coding DNA: TGTGCCAGCAGTTCCCTACAGGGGACGAACACTGAAGCTTTCTTT. Translating gives CASSSLQGTNTEAFF.

This clonotype turned up a few times. The rearrangement uses TRBV24-1 and TRBJ2-1; D unresolved. V lost 4 bases and J 10 bases, leaving 7 bases between the germline ends. Germline V lookup: CDR1 KGHDR, CDR2 SFDVKD. The CDR3 has 11 residues. CDR3 bases: TGTGCCACCAGTGAGCGCATGGAGCAGTTCTTC. Translation: CATSERMEQFF.

This clonotype came up many times. V usage is TRBV20-1 and J usage is TRBJ2-1; no definite D call. Between the trimmed V and J ends, which lost 3 bases and 4 bases, there was a span of 13 bases. The CDR3 sequence is 14 residues long. The germline V gene encodes CDR1 DFQATT and CDR2 SNEGSKA (reference sequence). CDR3 nucleotide sequence: TGCAGTGCTAGCCCCATTCCTACTTACAATGAGCAGTTCTTC. Encoded protein: CSASPIPTYNEQFF.

This rearrangement joins TRBV28 to TRBJ2-1; TRBD1 aligns across 10 bases. CDR1 is MDHEN and CDR2 is SYDVKM in the germline V gene. The junction had 17 bases not matched to a gene; V was cut back by 5 bases and J by 13 bases. The CDR3 is made up of 16 amino acids. CDR3 region: CASSTFGQGEFRSQFF. The CDR3 DNA reads as TGTGCCAGCAGTACCTTCGGACAGGGGGAGTTTCGTTCCCAGTTCTTC.

In this sample, this clonotype turned up a few times. The chain is built from TRBV10-3 and TRBJ2-4; 8 bases map to TRBD1. The CDR3 has 16 amino acids. CDR1 ENHRY and CDR2 SYGVKD come from the germline V gene. After removal of 6 bases from V and 6 bases from J, the junction contained 13 bases not matched to a gene. The CDR3 sequence: CAISPRDRWGLNIQYF. CDR3 nucleotides: TGTGCCATCAGCCCCCGGGACAGGTGGGGATTAAACATTCAGTACTTC.

The chain employs TRBV27 and TRBJ2-1, with TRBD2 matching 8 bases. Unmatched junction bases numbered 5, after V lost 2 bases and J lost 8 bases. Germline V gene sequence: CDR1 MNHEY, CDR2 SMNVEV (reference sequence). The CDR3 runs to 14 residues. CDR3: CASSLNGRGDEQFF. CDR3 in DNA: TGTGCCAGCAGTTTAAACGGGAGGGGCGATGAGCAGTTCTTC.

The gene calls are TRBV3-1 and TRBJ2-7, with 12 positions matching TRBD1. The CDR3 has 15 residues. Per the germline V gene, CDR1 is LGHDT and CDR2 is YNNKEL (reference sequence). Trimming removed 4 bases from V and 5 bases from J; junction bases left unmatched: 6. CDR3 sequence: CASSRGTGGTDEQYF. DNA of the CDR3: TGTGCCAGCAGCCGCGGGACAGGGGGCACCGACGAGCAGTACTTC.

The V and J genes are TRBV4-1 and TRBJ1-2; no clear D gene. The CDR3 is made up of 14 amino acids. Looked up from germline, CDR1 is MGHRA and CDR2 is YSYEKL. V lost 2 bases and J lost 4, with 11 bases in between. Here the CDR3 DNA reads TGCGCCAGCAGCCAAAGGACGGAAAGCTATGGCTACACCTTC. It is translated as CASSQRTESYGYTF.

The chain carries TRBV20-1 and TRBJ1-2; TRBD1 matches 9 bases. Trimming took 0 bases from V and 1 from J; bases not matched to a gene: 3. The CDR3 spans 15 residues. Germline CDR1 reads DFQATT; CDR2 reads SNEGSKA (reference sequence). The DNA for the CDR3 is TGCAGTGCTAGAGACCAGGACAGGGGTAACTATGGCTACACCTTC. Its translation: CSARDQDRGNYGYTF.

V is TRBV29-1 and J is TRBJ2-1; TRBD2 aligns across 8 bases. Germline V gene data show CDR1 as SQVTM and CDR2 as ANQGSEA. The CDR3 spans 16 residues. V trimming: 5 bases; J trimming: 0 bases; junction bases outside the gene matches: 9. In DNA form, the CDR3 reads TGCAGCGTTCCCCTACTAGCGGAGGTCTCCTACAATGAGCAGTTCTTC. Amino acid sequence: CSVPLLAEVSYNEQFF.

The chain joins TRBV6-1 to TRBJ1-5, with D unresolved. Between the trimmed V and J ends, which lost 10 bases and 4 bases, there was a span of 11 bases. The CDR3 covers 12 residues. Per the germline V gene, CDR1 is MNHNS and CDR2 is SASEGT. CDR3 sequence reads: CATHGINQPQHF. In DNA, the CDR3 is TGTGCCACCCACGGGATTAATCAGCCCCAGCATTTT.

This clonotype was recorded a few times. This may stem from a read error, because a much larger clone lies one nucleotide away. The J gene is TRBJ2-7, the V gene TRBV13; D is ambiguous. The CDR3 is 15 residues long. The V gene lost 5 bases and the J gene lost 0 bases, with 14 bases spanning the gap. Germline CDR1 reads PRHDT; CDR2 reads FYEKMQ (reference sequence). As DNA, the CDR3 is TGTGCCAGCAGCACCACGGCTGCCAGCTCCTACGAGCAGTACTTC. Its protein is CASSTTAASSYEQYF.

The chain combines TRBV10-1 with TRBJ2-5; D possibly uses TRBD1 or TRBD2 (5 bases each). The CDR3 covers 17 residues. CDR1 and CDR2 (germline): WNHNN, SYGVQD (reference sequence). Between the trimmed V and J ends, which lost 2 bases and 1 base, there was a span of 17 bases. Here the CDR3 reads CASSEGTGRVPQETQYF. In DNA form, the CDR3 reads TGCGCCAGCAGTGAGGGGACGGGAAGGGTACCCCAAGAGACCCAGTACTTC.

The chain is built from TRBV5-1 and TRBJ2-3; D unresolved. V lost 1 base, J lost 6 bases, and 15 bases lay in between. This CDR3 region has 15 residues. Germline-derived CDR1 and CDR2 are SGHRS and YFSETQ. The CDR3 sequence: CASSLMASLTDTQYF. The CDR3 region has the DNA TGCGCCAGCAGCTTGATGGCGAGCCTTACGGATACGCAGTATTTT.